The rows below give T cell receptor beta chains drawn from one sample of a study of cytomegalovirus exposure and HLA in healthy donors. Generated by immunoSEQ multiplex PCR, the TCRdb table keeps only in-frame clones and is missing some. The table includes 170,000 or so clones, about 85% detected once. Input material: PBMCs. All receptors come from a man aged 18 to 30 in good health and CMV-seropositive. CDR3s include the opening cysteine and the closing phenylalanine or tryptophan. Fields, in order: V gene, clone size, J gene, D gene, CDR3 DNA, CDR3 protein. A D gene is named only where the DNA matches it firmly. The size field is filled for only some rows; it gives once, few, many or a size class.

TRBV4-2	-	TRBJ1-2	-	TGTGCCAGCAGCCAAGACGTGTCAGAAAAACCCTATGGCTACACCTTC	CASSQDVSEKPYGYTF
TRBV18	few	TRBJ1-2	-	TGTGCCAGCTCACCACCCAACAGCTATGGCTACACCTTC	CASSPPNSYGYTF
TRBV29-1	-	TRBJ1-2	TRBD1	TGCAGCGTAACCGGACAGGGAGAGGATGGCTACACCTTC	CSVTGQGEDGYTF
TRBV5-1	-	TRBJ2-1	-	TGCGCCAGCAGCTTGGCGGCAGGCTGGGATGAGCAGTTCTTC	CASSLAAGWDEQFF
TRBV7-9	-	TRBJ1-1	TRBD1	TGTGCCAGCAGCCCTTCGACAGGGTACCCTGAAGCTTTCTTT	CASSPSTGYPEAFF
TRBV30	-	TRBJ2-1	TRBD2	TGTGCCTGGAGTGGCGGGAGCTCCTACAATGAGCAGTTCTTC	CAWSGGSSYNEQFF
TRBV2	few	TRBJ1-1	-	TGTGCCAGCAGCTATTCGACAGATGACACTGAAGCTTTCTTT	CASSYSTDDTEAFF
TRBV13	-	TRBJ1-4	-	TGTGCCAGCAGCTTAGCCGAGGGGAGGCGCGAAAAACTGTTTTTT	CASSLAEGRREKLFF
TRBV27	-	TRBJ1-2	TRBD1	TGTGCCAGTAGTTTATCGTGGGGACAGGTCCCGCATGGCTACACCTTC	CASSLSWGQVPHGYTF
TRBV28	few	TRBJ1-1	-	TGTGCCAGCAGTTTAGGGCTCATCACTGAAGCTTTCTTT	CASSLGLITEAFF
TRBV2	once	TRBJ2-1	TRBD1	TGTGCCAGCAGCTCGGGACAGGGTACCTACAATGAGCAGTTCTTC	CASSSGQGTYNEQFF
TRBV27	-	TRBJ2-1	-	TGTGCCAGCAGTACCACAAACAATGAGCAGTTCTTC	CASSTTNNEQFF
TRBV7-9	-	TRBJ2-7	TRBD2	TGTGCCAGCAGCTTAGTTTCGGCTAGCGGGGGGCTTTCTCCCTACGAGCAGTACTTC	CASSLVSASGGLSPYEQYF
TRBV21-1	-	TRBJ2-1	-	TGTGCCAGCAGCAGGTTAGCGGGAGGGTACAATGAGCAGTTCTTC	CASSRLAGGYNEQFF
TRBV19	-	TRBJ2-1	TRBD2	TGTGCCAGTAGTACCAGCGGGGTAGCCACATCGGAGCAGTTCTTC	CASSTSGVATSEQFF
TRBV30	-	TRBJ1-2	-	TGTGCCTGGGCTTCTAGCTATGGCTACACCTTC	CAWASSYGYTF
TRBV27	-	TRBJ1-1	-	TGTGCCAGCAGTTGGGGGGGGCGAGGAACTGAAGCTTTCTTT	CASSWGGRGTEAFF
TRBV7-8	-	TRBJ1-2	-	TGTGCCAGCAGCTTAAGGGTCCGGGGTGATGGCTACACCTTC	CASSLRVRGDGYTF
TRBV27	-	TRBJ2-7	TRBD1	TGTGCCAGCAGTTCACAGGGGTTTAGCTCTTACGAGCAGTACTTC	CASSSQGFSSYEQYF
TRBV4-2	many	TRBJ2-3	TRBD2	TGTGCCAGCAGCCAAGGGACTAGCGGGGGGGCAGATACGCAGTATTTT	CASSQGTSGGADTQYF
TRBV5-1	-	TRBJ1-5	TRBD1	TGCGCCAGCAGCCCGACAGGGAGCGATCAGCCCCAGCATTTT	CASSPTGSDQPQHF
TRBV7-9	once	TRBJ2-5	-	TGTGCCAGCAGCAGGAAGCGGCTCTTGGTAGCGGAGACCCAGTACTTC	CASSRKRLLVAETQYF
TRBV5-1	-	TRBJ1-1	TRBD1	TGCGCCAGCAGCTCGACAGGGGGAATTAACACTGAAGCTTTCTTT	CASSSTGGINTEAFF
TRBV14	-	TRBJ2-2	TRBD2	TGTGCCAGCAGCATACTAGCGGGAGAGACCGGGGAGCTGTTTTTT	CASSILAGETGELFF
TRBV4-2	-	TRBJ1-2	TRBD1	TGTGCCAGCAGCCAAGGACAGGGCAATAACTATGGCTACACCTTC	CASSQGQGNNYGYTF
TRBV5-1	-	TRBJ2-3	-	TGCGCCAGCAGCTTTTCCGGGATTGACACAGATACGCAGTATTTT	CASSFSGIDTDTQYF
TRBV5-1	-	TRBJ2-5	-	TGCGCCAGCAGCCCTGGGACAAGCCAAGAGACCCAGTACTTC	CASSPGTSQETQYF
TRBV2	once	TRBJ2-3	TRBD2	TGTGCCAGCAGTGAAGCAGCGGGGGGCGCAGATACGCAGTATTTT	CASSEAAGGADTQYF
TRBV28	few	TRBJ1-1	-	TGTGCCAGCAGACTCAGGGTTGTAAACCCTGAAGCTTTCTTT	CASRLRVVNPEAFF
TRBV11-3	-	TRBJ2-2	-	TGTGCCAGCAGCTTCCCCGTAGGGGAGCTGTTTTTT	CASSFPVGELFF
TRBV30	-	TRBJ2-7	-	TGTGCCTGGAGTCCGCAATCGGGGAGCTACGAGCAGTACTTC	CAWSPQSGSYEQYF
TRBV5-1	-	TRBJ2-1	TRBD2	TGCGCCAGCAGCTTGGACCTACTAGCGGGAGCTCTGAATGAGCAGTTCTTC	CASSLDLLAGALNEQFF
TRBV6-1	few	TRBJ1-2	-	TGTGCCAGCAGACAAGGGGGACATGGCTACACCTTC	CASRQGGHGYTF
TRBV27	-	TRBJ1-1	-	TGTGCCAGCAGTTTATCGTCGGTCCTCGGCACTGAAGCTTTCTTT	CASSLSSVLGTEAFF
TRBV28	few	TRBJ1-2	-	TGTGCCAGCAACCTTATAGCAGATGGAGGCTACACCTTC	CASNLIADGGYTF
TRBV28	-	TRBJ2-6	TRBD2	TGTGCCAGCAGTTCACCGGGGGGGGCTGGGGCCAACGTCCTGACTTTC	CASSSPGGAGANVLTF